This T cell receptor beta chain was found in a study of response to subunit inactivated influenza vaccine. Overall study findings and caveats: It was suggested by the authors that few new T cells are recruited by each seasonal influenza vaccination.

The sample holds a few counts of this clonotype. Its target is not known. TCRdb re-called the RT-PCR reads through MiXCR, storing one row per CDR3 protein. The sample comprises around 200,000 distinct CDR3 sequences, about 12% of which are singletons, and 29% rests with the top ten. These same data were also listed under a study on T cells expressing NK-cell markers. That source reports: Beta-chain TCR cDNA was generated via 5'RACE template switching with UMIs. The TCR beta repertoires were obtained from sorted CD3+CD56+NKG2C+, CD3+CD56+NKG2C- and CD3+CD56-NKG2C+ T cells. Serological testing identified most of the eight sequenced donors as HCMV-seropositive and one as seronegative. In several donors, dominant clonotypes made up 28.3-60.1% of CD3+CD56-NKG2C+ cells.

The TCR originated in a man aged 50-59 years who received an inactivated influenza vaccine. Sequencing was performed on CD8+ T cells sorted from PBMCs, taken 11 to 12 days after vaccination.

The CDR3 sequence: CASSPKRGTSGRAKISNEQFF. The CDR3, as DNA: TGCGCCAGCAGCCCCAAACGAGGGACTAGCGGGAGGGCCAAGATCTCCAATGAGCAGTTCTTC. This sequence joins TRBV4-1 and TRBJ2-1; 16 nucleotides align to TRBD2. CDR1 MGHRA and CDR2 YSYEKL come from the germline V gene. Trimming took 4 bases from V and 6 from J; bases not matched to a gene: 18. CDR3 length equals 21 residues.